The next 15 T cell receptor beta chains were all read from a single sample in a study of OX40 agonist ivuxolimab in advanced cancers. Clones were sequenced by immunoSEQ multiplex PCR, and TCRdb holds only the in-frame ones, with some missing. The data contain about 70,000 clones, about 90% of them seen just once; the ten biggest clones take up under 10%. The source was CD4+ or CD8+ T cells sorted from blood, collected in a trial of the OX40 agonist ivuxolimab. Receptors originate from an adult with an advanced solid tumor such as melanoma, head and neck, liver or kidney cancer.

The rearrangement uses TRBV6-5 and TRBJ2-7, with unresolved D. The germline V gene has CDR1 MNHEY and CDR2 SVGAGI. CDR3 size: 11 residues. V lost 2 bases and J lost 6, with 5 bases in between. The CDR3: CASSYGSEQYF. The CDR3 DNA is TGTGCCAGCAGTTACGGGTCCGAGCAGTACTTC.

This clone was seen once. The chain uses TRBV19 and TRBJ1-5; TRBD1 aligns across 7 bases. The length of the CDR3 is 15 residues. Germline V gene sequence: CDR1 LNHDA, CDR2 SQIVND (reference sequence). Losses at the gene ends were 5 bases for V and 6 bases for J; bases not matched to a gene: 10. The chain's CDR3 is CASSPRQGSSQPQHF. DNA of the CDR3: TGTGCCAGTAGTCCGAGACAGGGATCGAGTCAGCCCCAGCATTTT.

The rearrangement uses TRBV7-6 and TRBJ1-3; D call uncertain. From germline, CDR1 is SGHVS and CDR2 FNYEAQ. V gave up 5 bases and J gave up 9 bases, with 20 bases separating them. The length of the CDR3 is 15 residues. DNA for the CDR3: TGTGCCAGCAGCCGTCCCGGTACCTCAGGCGGCACCATATATTTT. This gives the protein CASSRPGTSGGTIYF.

The V call is TRBV19, the J call TRBJ2-7; 8 bases are shared with TRBD1. V trimming: 10 bases; J trimming: 3 bases; junction bases outside the gene matches: 11. Germline lookup yields CDR1 LNHDA and CDR2 SQIVND (reference sequence). The CDR3 is made up of 14 amino acids. The CDR3 protein is CATASGGSGYEQYF. DNA of the CDR3: TGTGCCACCGCCTCAGGGGGCTCAGGCTACGAGCAGTACTTC. Together with reference TRBV19 and TRBJ2-7, the CDR3 gives the full variable domain: DGGITQSPKYLFRKEGQNVTLSCEQNLNHDAMYWYRQDPGQGLRLIYYSQIVNDFQKGDIAEGYSVSREKKESFPLTVTSAQKNPTAFYLCATASGGSGYEQYFGPGTRLTVT.

This chain links TRBV7-9 with TRBJ2-7; 10 nucleotides align to TRBD1. Germline-derived CDR1 and CDR2 are SEHNR and FQNEAQ (reference sequence). V lost 5 bases to trimming and J lost 5 bases; unmatched junction nucleotides: 9. The CDR3 has 15 amino acids. CDR3 in amino acids: CASSIRDRGTHEQYF. The CDR3 DNA reads as TGTGCCAGCAGCATCCGGGACAGGGGTACCCACGAGCAGTACTTC.

The rearrangement joins TRBV6-5 to TRBJ2-7; 7 bases agree with TRBD1. V gave up 0 bases and J gave up 3 bases; unmatched junction bases: 2. CDR3 length equals 14 residues. Germline V gene lookup returns CDR1 MNHEY and CDR2 SVGAGI. CDR3 bases: TGTGCCAGCAGTTACTCTGCAGGGGGCTACGAGCAGTACTTC. It is translated as CASSYSAGGYEQYF.

This chain joins TRBV5-6 and TRBJ1-2; a possible D gene is TRBD1 (6 bases). Trimming removed 0 bases at V and 8 bases at J, with 23 bases between. The CDR3 is 17 amino acids. Germline assignment: CDR1 SGHDT and CDR2 YYEEEE. Here the CDR3 reads CASSLAATTAGDGGYTF. CDR3 DNA: TGTGCCAGCAGCTTGGCCGCGACTACAGCAGGGGATGGCGGCTACACCTTC.

The rearrangement uses TRBV5-1 and TRBJ2-7; D may be TRBD2 (5 bases). Trimming shortened V by 4 bases and J by 6 bases, and 23 bases separated the two germline ends. The germline gives CDR1 SGHRS, CDR2 YFSETQ. The CDR3 loop spans 16 amino acids. The chain's CDR3 is CASSPTNSQLEGEQYF. CDR3 nucleotide sequence: TGCGCCAGCAGCCCAACAAACAGTCAATTAGAGGGCGAGCAGTACTTC.

This chain uses TRBV18 with TRBJ2-5; 11 bases map to TRBD2. The ends lost 2 bases at V and 1 base at J; junction bases unmatched: 18. The V gene's germline CDR1 is KGHSH and CDR2 LQKENI. The CDR3 is 21 residues long. The CDR3 sequence is CASSPILAGVTPASIQETQYF. The CDR3 region has the DNA TGTGCCAGCTCACCAATACTAGCGGGGGTTACGCCCGCCTCAATCCAAGAGACCCAGTACTTC.

The chain employs TRBV6-1 and TRBJ1-2, with 7 bases lining up with TRBD1. Germline V gene sequence: CDR1 MNHNS, CDR2 SASEGT. The CDR3 covers 14 residues. V lost 7 bases, J lost 4 bases, and 9 bases stayed unmatched. The CDR3 DNA follows: TGTGCCAGCACTCCAGGGGGGGACCTCTATGGCTACACCTTC. Its protein product is CASTPGGDLYGYTF.

The genes are TRBV2 and TRBJ1-3; D is unresolved. V shed 6 bases and J shed 0 bases, with 6 bases lying between them. The CDR3 is 13 residues long. Germline V CDR1 and CDR2: SNHLY, FYNNEI. CDR3 loop: CASRGGSGNTIYF. DNA of the CDR3: TGTGCCAGCAGAGGAGGCTCTGGAAACACCATATATTTT.

V gene TRBV6-5 combines with J gene TRBJ1-4; D perhaps matches TRBD1 (6 bases). The germline V gene has CDR1 MNHEY and CDR2 SVGAGI. With 1 base removed from V and 3 bases from J, the gap between germline ends came to 9 bases. CDR3 length equals 15 residues. CDR3 coding DNA: TGTGCCAGCAGTTACTTGGGGGCCCCTAATGAAAAACTGTTTTTT. The encoded protein is CASSYLGAPNEKLFF.

V gene TRBV5-1 combines with J gene TRBJ2-1, with D maybe TRBD2 (6 bases). V lost 4 bases and J 7 bases, leaving 18 bases between the germline ends. CDR1 SGHRS and CDR2 YFSETQ come from the germline V gene. The CDR3 totals 15 residues. In DNA form, the CDR3 reads TGCGCCAGCAGCCCGAGTCGGGGCGGAGGGAATGAGCAGTTCTTC. Translating gives CASSPSRGGGNEQFF.

V gene TRBV25-1 combines with J gene TRBJ2-3, with 9 bases that match TRBD2. Trimming cost V 3 bases and J 5 bases; bases outside gene matches: 6. CDR1 and CDR2 (germline): MGHDK, SYGVNS. The CDR3 has 15 amino acids. The CDR3 DNA follows: TGTGCCAGCAGTGATCGAGCGGGGGGCCTAGATACGCAGTATTTT. This encodes CASSDRAGGLDTQYF.

The chain employs TRBV5-6 and TRBJ2-1; D not certain. V shed 0 bases and J shed 4 bases, with 2 bases lying between them. The germline V gene has CDR1 SGHDT and CDR2 YYEEEE. The CDR3 has 12 amino acids. This CDR3 is CASSLVYNEQFF. In DNA, the CDR3 is TGTGCCAGCAGCTTGGTATACAATGAGCAGTTCTTC.